Listed below are T cell receptor beta chains from one sample, sequenced in a study of OX40 agonist ivuxolimab in advanced cancers. The assay was immunoSEQ multiplex PCR, and TCRdb's table has in-frame clones only and misses some. The sample lists about 46,000 clones, around 82% seen once, with 3% in the top ten. The specimen was CD4+ or CD8+ T cells sorted from blood, collected in a trial of the OX40 agonist ivuxolimab. All receptors derive from an adult with an advanced solid tumor such as melanoma, head and neck, liver or kidney cancer. The CDR3 runs from the conserved cysteine through the conserved F or W. D genes are given only for firm matches.

CDR3 protein: CASSLNTGELFF
D gene: NA
V gene: TRBV5-4

CDR3 protein: CASSWVAGKQETQYF
D gene: TRBD2
V gene: TRBV5-4

CDR3 protein: CASSKTQGDQPQHF
D gene: TRBD1
V gene: TRBV6-5

CDR3 protein: CASSLGASGGAGETQYF
D gene: TRBD2
V gene: TRBV13

CDR3 protein: CASSGTVVPFF
D gene: NA
V gene: TRBV2

CDR3 protein: CASSASALRNTEAFF
D gene: NA
V gene: TRBV5-1

CDR3 protein: CASSSSGGYNEQFF
D gene: TRBD2
V gene: TRBV7-9

CDR3 protein: CASSQGGSSTDTQYF
D gene: NA
V gene: TRBV4-1

CDR3 protein: CASSAFLDTQYF
D gene: NA
V gene: TRBV6-1

CDR3 protein: CASGRTTQPLRNTIYF
D gene: NA
V gene: TRBV12-5

CDR3 protein: CASSIDTGPSYEQYF
D gene: NA
V gene: TRBV19

CDR3 protein: CASSTSGGPSYTQYF
D gene: TRBD2
V gene: TRBV6-1

CDR3 protein: CASSHLGADTQYF
D gene: NA
V gene: TRBV6-1

CDR3 protein: CVPSVAFNEKLFF
D gene: NA
V gene: TRBV7-8

CDR3 protein: CASSETDNQPQHF
D gene: NA
V gene: TRBV18

CDR3 protein: CASSPFGGGRTDTQYF
D gene: TRBD2
V gene: TRBV5-4

CDR3 protein: CASSPVGLAAYNEQFF
D gene: TRBD2
V gene: TRBV9

CDR3 protein: CASSYWTSGETQYF
D gene: TRBD2
V gene: TRBV5-8

CDR3 protein: CASSLSVAGANVLTF
D gene: NA
V gene: TRBV5-1

CDR3 protein: CASSPDSYNSPLHF
D gene: NA
V gene: TRBV4-1

CDR3 protein: CSVDVAGVTDTQYF
D gene: TRBD2
V gene: TRBV29-1

CDR3 protein: CASSLGAGYTDTQYF
D gene: NA
V gene: TRBV4-1

CDR3 protein: CASSLTGQGSQETQYF
D gene: TRBD1
V gene: TRBV5-1

CDR3 protein: CASSQDLGYLYEQYF
D gene: NA
V gene: TRBV4-2

CDR3 protein: CASSVVGEGSPLHF
D gene: NA
V gene: TRBV9

CDR3 protein: CASTTDLMNTEAFF
D gene: NA
V gene: TRBV10-3

CDR3 protein: CASGLATIYF
D gene: NA
V gene: TRBV12-5

CDR3 protein: CASSLSRNAYEQYF
D gene: NA
V gene: TRBV7-9

CDR3 protein: CASSADNGYGYTF
D gene: NA
V gene: TRBV9

CDR3 protein: CASSLYRGEAQHF
D gene: TRBD1
V gene: TRBV7-2

CDR3 protein: CASSEVVEEQYF
D gene: NA
V gene: TRBV6-1

CDR3 protein: CSASLWETQYF
D gene: NA
V gene: TRBV20-1

CDR3 protein: CASSPYGPSTDTQYF
D gene: NA
V gene: TRBV4-1

CDR3 protein: CASSLDRPGVGQPQHF
D gene: NA
V gene: TRBV7-8